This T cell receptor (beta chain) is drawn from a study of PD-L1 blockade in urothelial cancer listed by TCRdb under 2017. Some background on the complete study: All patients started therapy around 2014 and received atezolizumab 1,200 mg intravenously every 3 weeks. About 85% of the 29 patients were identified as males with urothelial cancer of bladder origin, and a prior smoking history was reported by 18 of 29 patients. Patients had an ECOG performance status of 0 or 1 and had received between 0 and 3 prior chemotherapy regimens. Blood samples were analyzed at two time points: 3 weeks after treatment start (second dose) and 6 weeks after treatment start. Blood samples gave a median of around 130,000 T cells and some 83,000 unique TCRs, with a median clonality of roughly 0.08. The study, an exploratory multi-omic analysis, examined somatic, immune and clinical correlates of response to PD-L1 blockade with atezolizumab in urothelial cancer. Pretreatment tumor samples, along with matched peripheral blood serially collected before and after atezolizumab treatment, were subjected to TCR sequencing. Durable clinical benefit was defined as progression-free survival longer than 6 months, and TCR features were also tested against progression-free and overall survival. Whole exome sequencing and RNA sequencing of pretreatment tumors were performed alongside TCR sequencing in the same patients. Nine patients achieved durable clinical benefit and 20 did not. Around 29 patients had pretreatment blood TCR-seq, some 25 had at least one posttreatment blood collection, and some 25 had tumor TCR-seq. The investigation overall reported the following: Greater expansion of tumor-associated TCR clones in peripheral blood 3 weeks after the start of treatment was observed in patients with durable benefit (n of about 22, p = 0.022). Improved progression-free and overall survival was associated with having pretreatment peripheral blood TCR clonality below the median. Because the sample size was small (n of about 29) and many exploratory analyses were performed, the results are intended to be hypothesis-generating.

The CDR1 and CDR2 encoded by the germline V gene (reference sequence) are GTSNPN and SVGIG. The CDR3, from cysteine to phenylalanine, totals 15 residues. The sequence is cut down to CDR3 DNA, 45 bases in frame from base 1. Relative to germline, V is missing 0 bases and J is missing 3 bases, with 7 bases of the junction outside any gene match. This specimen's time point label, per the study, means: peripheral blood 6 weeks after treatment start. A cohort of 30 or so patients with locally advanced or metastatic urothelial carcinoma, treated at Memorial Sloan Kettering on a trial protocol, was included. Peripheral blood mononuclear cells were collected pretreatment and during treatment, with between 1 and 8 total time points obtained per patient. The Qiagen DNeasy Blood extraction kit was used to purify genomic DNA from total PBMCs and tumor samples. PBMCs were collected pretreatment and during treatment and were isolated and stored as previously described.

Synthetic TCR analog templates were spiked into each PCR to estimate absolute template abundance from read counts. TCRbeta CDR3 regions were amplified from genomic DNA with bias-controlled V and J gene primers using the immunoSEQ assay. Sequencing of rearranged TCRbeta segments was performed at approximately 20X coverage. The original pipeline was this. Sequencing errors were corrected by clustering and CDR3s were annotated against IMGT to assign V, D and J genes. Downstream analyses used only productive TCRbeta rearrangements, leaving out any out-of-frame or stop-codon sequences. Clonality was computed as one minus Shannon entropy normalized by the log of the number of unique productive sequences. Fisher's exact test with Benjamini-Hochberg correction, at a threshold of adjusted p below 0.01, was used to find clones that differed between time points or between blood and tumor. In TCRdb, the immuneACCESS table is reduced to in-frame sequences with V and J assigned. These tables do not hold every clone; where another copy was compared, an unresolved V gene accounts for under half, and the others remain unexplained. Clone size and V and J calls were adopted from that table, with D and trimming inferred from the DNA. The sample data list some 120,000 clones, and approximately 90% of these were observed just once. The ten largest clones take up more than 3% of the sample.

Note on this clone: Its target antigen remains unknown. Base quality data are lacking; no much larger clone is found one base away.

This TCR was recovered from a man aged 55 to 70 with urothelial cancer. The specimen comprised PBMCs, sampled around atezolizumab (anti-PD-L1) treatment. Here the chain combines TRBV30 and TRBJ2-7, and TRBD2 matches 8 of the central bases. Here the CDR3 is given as CAWSVSSGGHYEQYF. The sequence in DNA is TGTGCCTGGAGTGTATCCAGCGGGGGACACTACGAGCAGTACTTC.